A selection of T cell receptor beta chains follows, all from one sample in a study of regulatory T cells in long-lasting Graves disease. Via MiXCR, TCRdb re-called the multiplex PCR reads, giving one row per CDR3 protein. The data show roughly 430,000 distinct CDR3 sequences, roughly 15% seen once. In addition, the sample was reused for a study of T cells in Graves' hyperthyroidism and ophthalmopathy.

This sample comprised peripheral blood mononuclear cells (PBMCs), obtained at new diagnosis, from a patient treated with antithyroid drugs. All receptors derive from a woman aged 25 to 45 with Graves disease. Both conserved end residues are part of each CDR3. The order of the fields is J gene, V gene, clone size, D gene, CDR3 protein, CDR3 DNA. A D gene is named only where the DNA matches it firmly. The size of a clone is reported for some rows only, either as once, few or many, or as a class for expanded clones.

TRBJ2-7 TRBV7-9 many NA CASSHSSGPVREQYF TGTGCCAGCAGCCACTCCTCGGGGCCCGTACGCGAGCAGTACTTC
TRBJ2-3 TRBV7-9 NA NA CASSPLGRRGTDTQYF TGTGCCAGCAGCCCATTGGGACGGCGGGGAACAGATACGCAGTATTTT
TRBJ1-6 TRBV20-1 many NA CSALRGQYYNSPLHF TGCAGTGCTCTTCGTGGCCAGTACTATAATTCACCCCTCCACTTT
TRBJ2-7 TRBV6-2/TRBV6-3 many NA CASSYAGHFYEQYF TGTGCCAGCAGTTACGCGGGCCATTTCTACGAGCAGTACTTC
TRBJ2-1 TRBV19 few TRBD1 CASSARDSSANEQFF TGTGCCAGTAGCGCCCGGGACAGCTCGGCCAATGAGCAGTTCTTC
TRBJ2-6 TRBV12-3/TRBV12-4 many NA CATRSGSGANVLTF TGTGCCACCAGGTCGGGGTCCGGGGCCAACGTCCTGACTTTC
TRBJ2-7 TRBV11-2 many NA CASSTRRRGEYEQYF TGTGCCAGCAGTACCCGTAGGAGGGGGGAATACGAGCAGTACTTC
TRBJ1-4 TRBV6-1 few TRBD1 CASGDRVEKLFF TGTGCCAGCGGCGACAGGGTTGAAAAACTGTTTTTT
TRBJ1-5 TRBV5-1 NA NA CASSLEGVLNQPQHF TGCGCCAGCAGCTTGGAGGGGGTTCTCAATCAGCCCCAGCATTTT
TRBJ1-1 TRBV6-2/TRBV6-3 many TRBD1 CASSYNRGMDTEAFF TGTGCCAGCAGTTACAACAGGGGGATGGACACTGAAGCTTTCTTT
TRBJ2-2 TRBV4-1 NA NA CASSQEDSRTGELFF TGCGCCAGCAGCCAAGAGGATAGTAGAACCGGGGAGCTGTTTTTT
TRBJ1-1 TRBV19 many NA CASSFQWNTEAFF TGTGCCAGCAGTTTTCAGTGGAACACTGAAGCTTTCTTT
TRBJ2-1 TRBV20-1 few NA CSATSTYSNEQLF TGCAGTGCCACTAGCACGTATAGCAATGAGCAGCTCTTC
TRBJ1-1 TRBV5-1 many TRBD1 CASSLDHQLGQGAEAFF TGCGCCAGCAGCTTGGACCACCAACTCGGACAGGGTGCTGAAGCTTTCTTT
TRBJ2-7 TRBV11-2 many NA CASSPQGIFYEQYF TGTGCCAGCAGCCCGCAGGGAATTTTCTACGAGCAGTACTTC
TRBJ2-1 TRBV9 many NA CASSTGQHNEQFF TGTGCCAGCAGCACTGGACAGCACAATGAGCAGTTCTTC
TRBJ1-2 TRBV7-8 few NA CASSSSRTPGNYGYTF TGTGCCAGCAGCTCCTCCCGGACCCCAGGGAACTATGGCTACACCTTC
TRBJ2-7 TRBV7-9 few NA CASSLARGALYEQYF TGTGCCAGCAGCCTCGCCCGGGGGGCCCTCTACGAGCAGTACTTC
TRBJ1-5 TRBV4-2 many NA CASSPRDKERQPQHF TGTGCCAGCAGCCCCCGGGACAAGGAGCGTCAGCCCCAGCATTTT
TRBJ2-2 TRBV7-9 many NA CASSFTRSGGELFF TGTGCCAGCAGCTTCACTAGGAGTGGCGGGGAGCTGTTTTTT
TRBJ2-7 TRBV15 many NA CATSRVGIYEQYF TGTGCCACCAGCAGAGTTGGAATCTACGAGCAGTACTTC
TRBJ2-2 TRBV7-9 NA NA CASTLGQGSSTGELFF TGTGCCAGCACCTTAGGTCAGGGTTCCTCCACCGGGGAGCTGTTTTTT
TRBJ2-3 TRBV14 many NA CASSQVHYLSLTDTQYF TGTGCCAGCAGCCAAGTCCACTACCTGTCGTTGACAGATACGCAGTATTTT
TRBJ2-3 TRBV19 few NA CASTTLDATDTQYF TGTGCCAGTACCACGTTGGATGCCACAGATACGCAGTATTTT
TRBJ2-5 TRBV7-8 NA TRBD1 CASSLAGQYQETQYF TGTGCCAGCAGCTTAGCGGGACAGTACCAAGAGACCCAGTACTTC
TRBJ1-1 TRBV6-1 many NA CASSEWGKPETEAFF TGTGCCAGCAGTGAATGGGGGAAGCCGGAGACTGAAGCTTTCTTT
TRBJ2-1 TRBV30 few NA CAWSELESGYNEQFF TGTGCCTGGAGTGAGTTAGAATCCGGATACAATGAGCAGTTCTTC
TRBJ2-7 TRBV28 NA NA CASSPVGGLDREQYF TGTGCCAGCAGTCCGGTGGGGGGACTTGATCGCGAGCAGTACTTC
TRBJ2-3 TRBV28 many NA CASSPPPRDTQYF TGTGCCAGCAGTCCTCCCCCCCGGGATACGCAGTATTTT
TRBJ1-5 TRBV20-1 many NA CSAAKGSNQPQHF TGCAGTGCCGCGAAAGGAAGCAATCAGCCCCAGCATTTT
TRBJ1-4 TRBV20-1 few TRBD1 CSATPGQSNEKLFF TGCAGTGCTACACCGGGACAGTCTAATGAAAAACTGTTTTTT
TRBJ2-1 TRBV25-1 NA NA CASSGTGLLYNEQFF TGTGCCAGCAGTGGTACAGGGCTCCTCTACAATGAGCAGTTCTTC
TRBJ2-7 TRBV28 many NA CASSLGQLAGTYSSYEQYF TGTGCCAGCAGTTTAGGACAACTAGCCGGGACTTATAGCTCCTACGAGCAGTACTTC
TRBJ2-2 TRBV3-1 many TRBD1 CASSQPGTGAGTGELFF TGTGCCAGCAGCCAGCCCGGGACAGGGGCAGGTACCGGGGAGCTGTTTTTT
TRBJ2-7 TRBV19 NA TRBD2 CASRTSEDEQYF TGTGCCAGCCGGACTAGCGAGGACGAGCAGTACTTC
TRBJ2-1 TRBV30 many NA CACFWDLPDEQFF TGTGCCTGCTTTTGGGACCTCCCGGATGAGCAGTTCTTC
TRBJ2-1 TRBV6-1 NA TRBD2 CASSGPSGSLEDEQFF TGTGCCAGCAGTGGGCCTAGCGGGAGTTTGGAGGATGAGCAGTTCTTC
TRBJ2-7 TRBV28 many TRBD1 CASSSGTGSIHEQYF TGTGCCAGCAGTTCCGGGACAGGGTCCATTCACGAGCAGTACTTC
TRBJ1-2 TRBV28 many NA CASSLEIGAGPYGYTF TGTGCCAGCAGTTTGGAAATCGGCGCAGGGCCCTATGGCTACACCTTC
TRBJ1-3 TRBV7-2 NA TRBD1 CASSVGTGAGNTIYF TGTGCCAGCAGCGTCGGGACAGGGGCTGGAAACACCATATATTTT